Listed below are T cell receptor beta chains from one sample, sequenced in a study of blood T cell repertoires in COVID-19. The assay was immunoSEQ multiplex PCR, and TCRdb's table has in-frame clones only and misses some. The sample carries about 370,000 clones, 90% recorded once. Sequenced: peripheral blood. Every receptor here comes from a man aged 18-30 years with active or convalescent COVID-19. CDR3s include the opening cysteine and the closing phenylalanine or tryptophan. A D gene is named only where the DNA matches it firmly. The size of a clone is reported for some rows only, either as once, few or many, or as a class for expanded clones.

TRBJ2-7,TRBV5-1,NA,few,TGCGCCAGCAGCCTCCAACCGACAAGCTACGAGCAGTACTTC,CASSLQPTSYEQYF
TRBJ1-1,TRBV18,NA,NA,TGTGCCAGCTCACGAAAATCAGGGGCTGAAGCTTTCTTT,CASSRKSGAEAFF
TRBJ1-5,TRBV7-3,TRBD1,NA,TGTGCCAGCAGCTTAGCCCAAGCCGGGACAGTTAGCAATCAGCCCCAGCATTTT,CASSLAQAGTVSNQPQHF
TRBJ2-3,TRBV4-2,NA,NA,TGTGCCAGCAGCCAATCGACTATTAGCACAGATACGCAGTATTTT,CASSQSTISTDTQYF
TRBJ1-3,TRBV19,TRBD1,NA,TGTGCCACAGGGGGGAACACCATATATTTT,CATGGNTIYF
TRBJ2-7,TRBV7-9,TRBD1,NA,TGTGCCAGCAGCTTAGGCGGGACAGGGGTTTTAGAGCAGTACTTC,CASSLGGTGVLEQYF
TRBJ1-2,TRBV28,NA,NA,TGTGCCAGCAGATCCCAGGGTATTGATGGCTACACCTTC,CASRSQGIDGYTF
TRBJ2-7,TRBV29-1,TRBD1,NA,TGCAGCGCCAGGGGGAACGAGCAGTACTTC,CSARGNEQYF
TRBJ2-7,TRBV4-3,NA,NA,TGCGCCAGCAGCCAAGAAAGCAGGGCTTCCTACGAGCAGTACTTC,CASSQESRASYEQYF
TRBJ1-3,TRBV12-3/TRBV12-4,NA,once,TGTGCCAGCACCACCGGAGCCTCCGCCATATATTTT,CASTTGASAIYF